One and the same sample provided the 20 T cell receptor beta chains below, sequenced in a study of T cell responses to AZD1222 COVID-19 vaccine. Profiling relied on immunoSEQ multiplex PCR, and the TCRdb table lists in-frame clones only, not all of them. This sample has around 120,000 clones, with about 82% found just once. Material: peripheral blood, obtained 28 days after the second AZD1222 dose. The receptors here all came from an adult who received the AZD1222 COVID-19 vaccine.

In DNA form, the CDR3 reads TGTGCCAGCAGCCCTACACCCAATCAGCCCCAGCATTTT. Translating it yields CASSPTPNQPQHF. The V and J genes are TRBV7-2 and TRBJ1-5, with D unclear. The CDR3 spans 13 residues. Germline-derived CDR1 and CDR2 are SGHTA and FQGNSA. The ends were cut back, 5 bases at V and 3 bases at J, with 8 bases in the middle.

The V call is TRBV27, the J call TRBJ1-4; 7 bases agree with TRBD1. CDR3 length equals 14 residues. Per germline, CDR1 MNHEY and CDR2 SMNVEV (reference sequence). The ends lost 6 bases at V and 4 bases at J; junction bases unmatched: 5. CDR3 nucleotides: TGTGCCAGCAGGTTACAGGGGCGTAATGAAAAACTGTTTTTT. Protein: CASRLQGRNEKLFF. The full variable domain, with the rest looked up from reference TRBV27 and TRBJ1-4, is EAQVTQNPRYLITVTGKKLTVTCSQNMNHEYMSWYRQDPGLGLRQIYYSMNVEVTDKGDVPEGYKVSRKEKRNFPLILESPSPNQTSLYFCASRLQGRNEKLFFGSGTQLSVL.

V is TRBV19 and J is TRBJ1-2, with a tentative D call TRBD1 (6 bases). CDR1 and CDR2 (germline): LNHDA, SQIVND (reference sequence). The CDR3 covers 16 residues. V lost 10 bases, J lost 4 bases, and 25 bases lay in between. The CDR3 DNA is TGTGCCACCCTCCCTAGGGGGTACGGATCGGGCTATGGCTACACCTTC. The encoded protein is CATLPRGYGSGYGYTF. The whole variable domain, filled in from reference TRBV19 and TRBJ1-2, reads DGGITQSPKYLFRKEGQNVTLSCEQNLNHDAMYWYRQDPGQGLRLIYYSQIVNDFQKGDIAEGYSVSREKKESFPLTVTSAQKNPTAFYLCATLPRGYGSGYGYTFGSGTRLTVV.

V usage is TRBV6-5 and J usage is TRBJ1-2; 7 nucleotides align to TRBD1. V gave up 4 bases and J gave up 3 bases; unmatched junction bases: 5. Germline V gene lookup returns CDR1 MNHEY and CDR2 SVGAGI. The CDR3 spans 14 residues. The CDR3 sequence is CASSSRQGDYGYTF. The CDR3 coding sequence is TGTGCCAGCAGTTCCCGACAGGGCGACTATGGCTACACCTTC.

A single count supports this clone. The V gene is TRBV29-1, the J gene TRBJ1-2; TRBD1 matches at 7 bases. The V and J ends lost 6 bases and 7 bases, in that order; junction bases with no gene match: 8. The CDR3 is made up of 12 amino acids. Per germline, CDR1 SQVTM and CDR2 ANQGSEA. In DNA, the CDR3 is TGCAGCGTACGACAGGGAATAAGTGGCTACACCTTC. Amino acid sequence: CSVRQGISGYTF.

The rearrangement joins TRBV28 to TRBJ1-4; tentatively, D is TRBD1 (5 bases). The CDR3 contains 11 residues. Germline lookup yields CDR1 MDHEN and CDR2 SYDVKM. Deletions cut 7 bases from V and 5 bases from J, with 5 bases between. The CDR3 loop is CASTGNEKLFF. The CDR3 nucleotides read TGTGCCAGCACAGGGAATGAAAAACTGTTTTTT. The full variable domain, its missing parts supplied by reference TRBV28 and TRBJ1-4, is DVKVTQSSRYLVKRTGEKVFLECVQDMDHENMFWYRQDPGLGLRLIYFSYDVKMKEKGDIPEGYSVSREKKERFSLILESASTNQTSMYLCASTGNEKLFFGSGTQLSVL.

The CDR3, as DNA: TGTGCCAGCAGCTTAGGGGACAGGTTGTCGGCTTTCTTT. Protein sequence: CASSLGDRLSAFF. This chain connects TRBV7-8 to TRBJ1-1, with TRBD1 identical over 8 bases. V was clipped by 1 base and J by 11 bases; unmatched bases: 6. The length of the CDR3 is 13 residues. Germline V lookup: CDR1 SGHVS, CDR2 FQNEAQ.

The V call is TRBV7-8, the J call TRBJ2-5; maybe TRBD2 (5 bases). The CDR3 is made up of 15 amino acids. V was pared by 7 bases and J by 0 bases, with 15 bases between. Germline V gene lookup returns CDR1 SGHVS and CDR2 FQNEAQ. CDR3 protein: CASTLAMGYQETQYF. The CDR3 DNA sequence: TGTGCCAGCACCCTAGCAATGGGGTACCAAGAGACCCAGTACTTC.

The chain joins TRBV19 to TRBJ1-5; perhaps TRBD1 as D (6 bases). V lost 2 bases and J 4 bases, leaving 15 bases between the germline ends. This CDR3 region has 16 residues. Germline V gene data show CDR1 as LNHDA and CDR2 as SQIVND (reference sequence). The DNA of the CDR3 is TGTGCCAGTAGTATATCGGGGGGCGGGGAGAATCAGCCCCAGCATTTT. Amino acid sequence: CASSISGGGENQPQHF. Full variable domain (remainder filled in from reference TRBV19 and TRBJ1-5): DGGITQSPKYLFRKEGQNVTLSCEQNLNHDAMYWYRQDPGQGLRLIYYSQIVNDFQKGDIAEGYSVSREKKESFPLTVTSAQKNPTAFYLCASSISGGGENQPQHFGDGTRLSIL.

The gene calls are TRBV7-3 and TRBJ2-7; possibly TRBD1 for D (5 bases). The length of the CDR3 is 14 residues. Germline CDR1 reads SGHTA; CDR2 reads FQGTGA. The germline V and J ends were trimmed by 0 bases and 0 bases, with 6 bases remaining between them. As DNA, the CDR3 is TGTGCCAGCAGCTTAACAGGGGACTCCTACGAGCAGTACTTC. Protein sequence: CASSLTGDSYEQYF.

The chain links TRBV19 to TRBJ2-5, with 8 bases fitting TRBD2. Germline V gene data show CDR1 as LNHDA and CDR2 as SQIVND (reference sequence). Trimming cost V 5 bases and J 4 bases; bases outside gene matches: 15. This CDR3 spans 17 amino acids. The CDR3, as DNA: TGTGCCAGTAGTCGCGGGGGGCGCGGAATTTCGGGAGAGACCCAGTACTTC. This encodes CASSRGGRGISGETQYF.

This sequence joins TRBV21-1 and TRBJ2-7; TRBD2 was called by the table and not checked on the DNA. TRBV21-1 is labeled a pseudogene. This CDR3 contains 14 residues. CDR3 DNA sequence: TGTGCCAGCAGCAAAGGACTAGCGGCCTACGAGCAGTACTTC. Protein: CASSKGLAAYEQYF.

V gene TRBV7-8 combines with J gene TRBJ1-5, with TRBD1 matching over 8 bases. The V and J ends lost 1 base and 5 bases, in that order; junction bases with no gene match: 1. Germline assignment: CDR1 SGHVS and CDR2 FQNEAQ. This CDR3 contains 14 residues. CDR3 DNA: TGTGCCAGCAGCTTAGTGGACAGGGATCAGCCCCAGCATTTT. Its protein product is CASSLVDRDQPQHF.

V gene TRBV18 combines with J gene TRBJ1-5; 9 positions agree with TRBD1. Trimming took 5 bases from V and 4 from J; bases not matched to a gene: 3. This CDR3 is 14 amino acids long. The germline V gene encodes CDR1 KGHSH and CDR2 LQKENI. In nucleotides, the CDR3 is TGTGCCAGCTCAGCCGGGACAGGGAATCAGCCCCAGCATTTT. It encodes CASSAGTGNQPQHF. The full variable domain, rest sourced from reference TRBV18 and TRBJ1-5, is NAGVMQNPRHLVRRRGQEARLRCSPMKGHSHVYWYRQLPEEGLKFMVYLQKENIIDESGMPKERFSAEFPKEGPSILRIQQVVRGDSAAYFCASSAGTGNQPQHFGDGTRLSIL.

The chain recombines TRBV6-1 with TRBJ1-2, with TRBD1 matching 7 bases. The CDR3 totals 15 residues. Germline V CDR1 and CDR2: MNHNS, SASEGT. Trimming took 3 bases from V and 2 from J; bases not matched to a gene: 6. The CDR3 coding sequence is TGTGCCAGCAGTGACCCCGGACAGGAGAACTATGGCTACACCTTC. It codes for CASSDPGQENYGYTF.

The rearrangement uses TRBV2 and TRBJ2-7; 9 nucleotides agree with TRBD1. CDR3 length: 15 residues. Germline trimming cut 0 bases from V and 4 bases from J; bases unmatched to any gene: 4. Germline V CDR1 and CDR2: SNHLY, FYNNEI. CDR3 loop: CASSEATGTGYEQYF. The CDR3 DNA is TGTGCCAGCAGTGAAGCCACCGGGACAGGGTACGAGCAGTACTTC.

This rearrangement joins TRBV5-4 to TRBJ2-5, with D perhaps being TRBD1 or TRBD2 (5 bases each). The CDR3 has 16 residues. V was shortened by 5 bases and J by 4 bases, with 21 bases between the two germline ends. CDR1 SGHNT and CDR2 YYREEE come from the germline V gene (reference sequence). CDR3 sequence reads: CASSYGVGSGGETQYF. In nucleotides, the CDR3 is TGTGCCAGCAGTTATGGTGTAGGGTCTGGGGGAGAGACCCAGTACTTC.

This clone was seen once. The V gene is TRBV6-5, the J gene TRBJ1-1; no clear D gene. The CDR3 spans 15 residues. V was clipped by 7 bases and J by 1 base, with 16 bases between them. Germline V CDR1 and CDR2: MNHEY, SVGAGI. CDR3 nucleotide sequence: TGTGCCAGCACCCCGTACGGAGGGAAGAACACTGAAGCTTTCTTT. Its translation is CASTPYGGKNTEAFF.

The chain recombines TRBV19 with TRBJ2-1; D is ambiguous. The V end was cut by 7 bases, the J end by 5 bases, with 15 bases between. Germline CDR1 reads LNHDA; CDR2 reads SQIVND (reference sequence). The CDR3 consists of 14 residues. CDR3 coding DNA: TGTGCCAGTAAGGCAGGCGAGCTCAACAATGAGCAGTTCTTC. It specifies CASKAGELNNEQFF.

V gene TRBV6-6 combines with J gene TRBJ1-1; unclear D gene. Germline-derived CDR1 and CDR2 are MNHNY and SVGAGI (reference sequence). The CDR3 runs 13 residues. The ends were cut back, 3 bases at V and 4 bases at J, with 9 bases in the middle. The CDR3: CASSYERSTEAFF. The CDR3 region has the DNA TGTGCCAGCAGTTATGAGAGGTCCACTGAAGCTTTCTTT.